This is a list of T cell receptor beta chains from one sample in a study of cytotoxic CD8 clonotypes in ibrutinib-treated CLL. Assay: immunoSEQ multiplex PCR; the TCRdb copy retains only in-frame clones and omits some. The table includes under 200,000 clones, roughly 86% detected once. Sequences were derived from PBMCs, sampled after 12 months of ibrutinib treatment. These receptor sequences come from a human donor with chronic lymphocytic leukemia. Each CDR3 is given with its conserved first and last residue. D genes are given only for firm matches. Clone sizes are given selectively: once, few, many, or a class where the clone is expanded.

D	size	J	V	CDR3	DNA
TRBD1	once	TRBJ2-1	TRBV18	CASYPGLQTGVDEQFF	TGTGCCAGCTACCCGGGGCTCCAGACAGGGGTGGATGAGCAGTTCTTC
.	.	TRBJ2-7	TRBV5-1	CASSSNSYEQYF	TGCGCCAGCAGCTCGAATTCCTACGAGCAGTACTTC
.	.	TRBJ1-3	TRBV2	CASSLRGSTSGNTIYF	TGTGCCAGCAGTCTCAGGGGAAGTACTTCTGGAAACACCATATATTTT
TRBD1	.	TRBJ2-5	TRBV7-3	CASSARGRETQYF	TGTGCCAGCAGCGCCAGGGGGCGGGAGACCCAGTACTTC
.	once	TRBJ2-1	TRBV11-3	CASSLEGPGEQFF	TGTGCCAGCAGCTTAGAAGGACCGGGTGAGCAGTTCTTC
TRBD2	.	TRBJ2-7	TRBV7-9	CASSPLGTTSKHEQYF	TGTGCCAGCAGCCCCCTCGGGACTACCTCTAAACACGAGCAGTACTTC
TRBD1	.	TRBJ1-1	TRBV7-2	CASSSGQGIMNTEAFF	TGTGCCAGCAGCTCCGGACAGGGGATTATGAACACTGAAGCTTTCTTT
.	.	TRBJ2-5	TRBV7-9	CASSLGSRGETQYF	TGTGCCAGCAGCTTAGGGTCCCGAGGGGAGACCCAGTACTTC
.	few	TRBJ2-7	TRBV19	CASSIRGAGYEQYF	TGTGCCAGTAGTATCCGCGGGGCAGGTTACGAGCAGTACTTC
.	.	TRBJ1-4	TRBV4-3	CASSREIATNEKLFF	TGCGCCAGCAGCCGGGAGATAGCAACTAATGAAAAACTGTTTTTT
TRBD1	.	TRBJ1-4	TRBV9	CASSPGQGNGGEKLFF	TGTGCCAGCAGCCCGGGACAGGGGAATGGTGGTGAAAAACTGTTTTTT
TRBD1	.	TRBJ2-7	TRBV4-1	CASSQGKTGGRYEQYF	TGCGCCAGCAGCCAAGGAAAGACAGGGGGACGCTACGAGCAGTACTTC
.	.	TRBJ1-5	TRBV10-3	CAISESEWGATYQPQHF	TGTGCCATCAGTGAGTCGGAGTGGGGGGCCACCTATCAGCCCCAGCATTTT
TRBD2	.	TRBJ2-7	TRBV4-2	CASSQPTSGGLVEQYF	TGTGCCAGCAGCCAACCGACTAGCGGGGGGCTGGTCGAGCAGTACTTC
TRBD2	.	TRBJ2-1	TRBV28	CASSFSSGGRYEQFF	TGTGCCAGCAGTTTCTCTAGCGGGGGGCGGTATGAGCAGTTCTTC
.	.	TRBJ2-6	TRBV28	CASSYADRSGANVLTF	TGTGCCAGCAGTTACGCCGATCGCTCTGGGGCCAACGTCCTGACTTTC
.	.	TRBJ1-6	TRBV19	CASSMVGSPLHF	TGTGCCAGTAGTATGGTCGGGTCACCCCTCCACTTT
TRBD2	.	TRBJ2-5	TRBV7-2	CASSLGVSGGATQYF	TGTGCCAGCAGCTTAGGGGTTTCCGGGGGGGCGACCCAGTACTTC
TRBD1	.	TRBJ1-5	TRBV28	CASTPDRGSNQPQHF	TGTGCCAGCACCCCCGACAGGGGGAGCAATCAGCCCCAGCATTTT
.	once	TRBJ2-7	TRBV6-5	CASSYSTGLLSYEQYF	TGTGCCAGCAGTTACTCTACAGGGCTCCTCTCCTACGAGCAGTACTTC
TRBD1	.	TRBJ2-3	TRBV6-1	CASSAGRGLTDTQYF	TGTGCCAGCAGTGCGGGTAGGGGGCTTACAGATACGCAGTATTTT
.	.	TRBJ2-1	TRBV7-2	CASSLERRSYNEQFF	TGTGCCAGCAGCCTAGAACGTAGGTCCTACAATGAGCAGTTCTTC